The entry below describes one T cell receptor (beta chain). The source of the sample is a study of T-cell reconstitution after alpha-beta-depleted transplantation in children. This CDR3 comprises 18 residues. Germline CDR1 MNHNS, CDR2 SASEGT. V was clipped by 5 bases and J by 3 bases; unmatched bases: 17. It was with unique molecular identifiers that the TCRbeta library was prepared. MiXCR, run by TCRdb on the PCR reads, gives a single entry per CDR3 protein. The sample has around 480,000 distinct CDR3 sequences, approximately 30% seen once. The specimen was PBMCs from the stem cell graft donor, collected from the stem cell graft. The sequence was collected from a human donor who donated a stem cell graft to a child with aplastic anemia. The J gene is TRBJ2-3, the V gene TRBV6-1, with TRBD2 matching over 7 bases. The CDR3 is CASSLNNQPGLPTDTQYF. In nucleotides, the CDR3 is TGTGCCAGCAGTCTCAATAACCAACCGGGACTACCAACAGATACGCAGTATTTT.